These 3 T cell receptor beta chains were all obtained from the same sample, sequenced in a study of blood T cell repertoires in COVID-19. TCRdb's copy holds only in-frame clones and misses some; the assay was immunoSEQ multiplex PCR. The sample holds around 56,000 clones, 81% seen once. Source material: peripheral blood. Source of these receptors: a woman of 80 years or more with active or convalescent COVID-19.

This chain links TRBV29-1 with TRBJ1-2; possible D gene TRBD1, 5 bases. CDR1 is SQVTM, CDR2 ANQGSEA, per germline. Deletions cut 5 bases from V and 4 bases from J, with 11 bases between. CDR3 length equals 12 residues. CDR3 sequence (DNA): TGCAGCGTTACGACAGCATCCTATGGCTACACCTTC. The encoded protein is CSVTTASYGYTF.

J is TRBJ1-6 and V is TRBV2; D call uncertain. Per the germline V gene, CDR1 is SNHLY and CDR2 is FYNNEI. CDR3 length: 13 residues. The germline V and J ends were trimmed by 4 bases and 7 bases, with 8 bases remaining between them. The CDR3 nucleotides read TGTGCCAGCAGTGGAACCGGGAATTCACCCCTCCACTTT. This encodes CASSGTGNSPLHF.

The rearrangement uses TRBV7-9 and TRBJ2-5; 8 bases map to TRBD2. Germline V gene lookup returns CDR1 SEHNR and CDR2 FQNEAQ (reference sequence). The J segment lost 5 bases and the V segment lost 4 bases, leaving 6 bases of the junction unmatched. The CDR3 has 14 amino acids. CDR3 in amino acids: CASSSAGGGETQYF. The CDR3 DNA sequence: TGTGCCAGCAGCTCCGCGGGGGGCGGGGAGACCCAGTACTTC.